One and the same sample provided the 26 T cell receptor beta chains below, sequenced in a study of blood T cells in healthy people across ages. A second PCR, run for roughly 7 to 11 cycles, used a sample-barcoded 5' primer plus a J-beta primer mix. TCRdb analysed the 5' RACE reads with MiXCR anew, one entry per CDR3 protein. Here the sample spans about 1,400,000 distinct CDR3 sequences, roughly 59% being singletons. The sample taken for sequencing was blood. The receptors were sampled from a man younger than 35 in good health.

V is TRBV12-3 or TRBV12-4 and J is TRBJ2-6; the D is unclear. This CDR3 is 15 amino acids long. V was trimmed by 5 bases and J by 0 bases, leaving 8 bases between them. CDR3 in amino acids: CASSMLTSGANVLTF. The CDR3 DNA reads as TGTGCCAGCAGTATGCTGACCTCTGGGGCCAACGTCCTGACTTTC.

This clonotype was seen only a few times. V and J are TRBV4-1 and TRBJ1-2; 8 bases are a match to TRBD1. Germline values: CDR1 MGHRA, CDR2 YSYEKL. V trimming: 5 bases; J trimming: 5 bases; junction bases outside the gene matches: 7. The CDR3 has 14 amino acids. CDR3 DNA: TGCGCCAGCAGCTCCCAAACAGGGGGTTATGGCTACACCTTC. This encodes CASSSQTGGYGYTF.

This clonotype turned up a few times. The rearrangement uses TRBV12-3 or TRBV12-4 and TRBJ2-5; the match to TRBD1 covers 8 bases. The CDR3 covers 12 residues. V was pared by 5 bases and J by 4 bases, with 0 bases of the junction left unmatched. This chain's CDR3 is CASSDRGETQYF. CDR3 nucleotide sequence: TGTGCCAGCAGTGACAGGGGAGAGACCCAGTACTTC.

V gene TRBV9 combines with J gene TRBJ1-2, with a weak D call TRBD1 (6 bases). CDR3 length: 13 residues. Per germline, CDR1 SGDLS and CDR2 YYNGEE. With 3 bases removed from V and 7 bases from J, the gap between germline ends came to 13 bases. The CDR3: CASSAPQGPGYTF. The CDR3 coding sequence is TGTGCCAGCAGCGCCCCCCAGGGGCCTGGCTACACCTTC.

This clonotype was found a few times. This chain uses TRBV9 with TRBJ1-2; the D is unclear. CDR1 is SGDLS and CDR2 is YYNGEE in the germline V gene. This CDR3 contains 13 residues. Trimming cost V 0 bases and J 4 bases, with 7 bases left between them. The DNA for the CDR3 is TGTGCCAGCAGCGTAGGGTTGCCCTATGGCTACACCTTC. Residues: CASSVGLPYGYTF.

The genes are TRBV7-2 and TRBJ1-2; no clear D gene. Germline V gene lookup returns CDR1 SGHTA and CDR2 FQGNSA. This CDR3 region has 11 residues. V was pared by 1 base and J by 7 bases, with 4 bases between. The CDR3 DNA reads as TGTGCCAGCAGCTTAGACGGTGGCTACACCTTC. This codes for CASSLDGGYTF.

This rearrangement joins TRBV20-1 to TRBJ2-1, with D possibly matching TRBD2 (6 bases). The ends were cut back, 3 bases at V and 10 bases at J, with 13 bases in the middle. CDR1 and CDR2 from the germline V gene are DFQATT and SNEGSKA (reference sequence). This CDR3 region has 12 residues. This CDR3 reads CSAREGEYEQFF. The DNA for the CDR3 is TGCAGTGCTAGGGAGGGAGAGTACGAGCAGTTCTTC.

This clonotype was picked up one time. V and J are TRBV6-2 or TRBV6-3 and TRBJ1-4; no clear D gene. Germline V gives CDR1 MNHEY, CDR2 SVGEGT. V gave up 2 bases and J gave up 8 bases, with 18 bases separating them. CDR3 length equals 16 residues. The CDR3, as DNA: TGTGCCAGCAGTTACAACCGGGAGGACGAGAGGGAAAAACTGTTTTTT. Amino acid sequence: CASSYNREDEREKLFF.

This chain uses TRBV20-1 with TRBJ1-2, with TRBD1 as a possible D gene (6 bases). V was clipped by 5 bases and J by 7 bases, with 17 bases between them. This CDR3 region has 13 residues. The germline V gene encodes CDR1 DFQATT and CDR2 SNEGSKA (reference sequence). DNA of the CDR3: TGCAGTGCTGCGGACAGCGTGGGACGTGGCTACACCTTC. Amino acids: CSAADSVGRGYTF.

This clonotype was detected ten times or more. This chain's CDR3 is CASSYSGGGSYEQYF. The CDR3 nucleotides are TGTGCCAGCAGTTACTCTGGGGGCGGCTCCTACGAGCAGTACTTC. V gene TRBV6-5 combines with J gene TRBJ2-7; a weak D match, TRBD1 (6 bases). Per germline, CDR1 MNHEY and CDR2 SVGAGI. V lost 0 bases to trimming and J lost 0 bases, with 9 bases between them. CDR3 length equals 15 residues.

This chain uses TRBV14 with TRBJ2-7; TRBD1 matches at 10 bases. Germline loops: CDR1 SGHDN, CDR2 FVKESK. With 5 bases clipped from V and 4 bases from J, the junction kept 8 bases outside the gene matches. This CDR3 spans 15 amino acids. The DNA of the CDR3 is TGTGCCAGCAGCGGGCCCGGGACAGGGGATTACGAGCAGTACTTC. The encoded protein is CASSGPGTGDYEQYF.

This chain joins TRBV20-1 and TRBJ2-5; D possibly corresponds to TRBD1 (5 bases). The J call may be in error: the DNA end matches TRBJ2-7 better. The CDR3 consists of 12 residues. Germline CDR1 and CDR2: DFQATT and SNEGSKA (reference sequence). The CDR3 loop is CSAYLAGYEQYF. The CDR3 nucleotides read TGCAGTGCTTATTTAGCAGGGTACGAGCAGTACTTC.

V and J are TRBV11-2 and TRBJ2-5; no definite D call. Germline CDR1 and CDR2: SGHAT and FQNNGV. The CDR3 has 15 residues. Trimming took off 5 bases at V and 11 bases at J, with 24 bases between the two ends. CDR3: CASSSLIVVTNEQYF. CDR3 bases: TGTGCCAGCAGCAGCTTGATTGTGGTCACCAATGAGCAGTACTTC. Full variable domain (remainder filled in from reference TRBV11-2 and TRBJ2-5): EAGVAQSPRYKIIEKRQSVAFWCNPISGHATLYWYQQILGQGPKLLIQFQNNGVVDDSQLPKDRFSAERLKGVDSTLKIQPAKLEDSAVYLCASSSLIVVTNEQYFGPGTRLLVL.

The chain couples TRBV20-1 to TRBJ1-2; TRBD1 might be the D (5 bases). Germline V gene data show CDR1 as DFQATT and CDR2 as SNEGSKA (reference sequence). CDR3 size: 13 residues. Trimming removed 3 bases from V and 4 bases from J, with 12 bases in between. Here the CDR3 DNA reads TGCAGTGCTAGTCTCCAGGGCGCCTATGGCTACACCTTC. Its translation is CSASLQGAYGYTF.

This clonotype was seen a few times. This chain uses TRBV7-9 with TRBJ2-3; 7 bases are a match to TRBD1. This CDR3 has 16 residues. With V trimmed by 3 bases and J by 6 bases, 12 bases remained unmatched. Germline V gene lookup returns CDR1 SEHNR and CDR2 FQNEAQ (reference sequence). CDR3: CASSFPTQDRRDTQYF. The CDR3 nucleotides are TGTGCCAGCAGCTTTCCGACTCAGGACAGGCGGGATACGCAGTATTTT.

The chain couples TRBV27 to TRBJ2-4; D is uncertain. Trimming took off 4 bases at V and 13 bases at J, with 11 bases between the two ends. This CDR3 comprises 11 residues. Germline loops: CDR1 MNHEY, CDR2 SMNVEV (reference sequence). The CDR3 bases are TGTGCCAGCAGTTCCCACTACGGGCAGTACTTC. Amino acid sequence: CASSSHYGQYF.

This chain connects TRBV7-9 to TRBJ2-7; D not resolved. The length of the CDR3 is 14 residues. Trimming stripped 1 base from V and 5 bases from J, with 12 bases between. CDR1 and CDR2 from the germline V gene are SEHNR and FQNEAQ (reference sequence). This CDR3 reads CASSLDGVINEQYF. CDR3 in DNA: TGTGCCAGCAGCTTAGATGGGGTAATTAACGAGCAGTACTTC.

The chain links TRBV3-1 to TRBJ2-7; a possible D gene is TRBD2 (6 bases). The CDR3 is 18 residues long. Germline V gene lookup returns CDR1 LGHDT and CDR2 YNNKEL (reference sequence). The ends were cut back, 0 bases at V and 2 bases at J, with 20 bases in the middle. The CDR3 is CASSQDPWQGGIPYEQYF. The CDR3 region has the DNA TGTGCCAGCAGCCAAGATCCGTGGCAGGGAGGAATTCCCTACGAGCAGTACTTC.

This clonotype was found a few times. The V and J genes are TRBV7-2 and TRBJ2-1; 10 positions agree with TRBD2. After removal of 5 bases from V and 0 bases from J, the junction contained 13 bases not matched to a gene. CDR1 is SGHTA, CDR2 FQGNSA, per germline. This CDR3 comprises 19 residues. The CDR3 spells CASSLKRTSGTISYNEQFF. The CDR3 DNA sequence: TGTGCCAGCAGCCTTAAACGGACTAGCGGTACCATCTCCTACAATGAGCAGTTCTTC.

The chain is built from TRBV12-3 or TRBV12-4 and TRBJ2-1; D may be TRBD1 (6 bases). V was cut by 1 base and J by 4 bases, with 17 bases left in between. This CDR3 is 17 amino acids long. The CDR3 protein is CASSLEFRGYPYNEQFF. The CDR3 bases are TGTGCCAGCAGTTTAGAGTTCAGGGGATACCCTTACAATGAGCAGTTCTTC.

V gene TRBV7-2 combines with J gene TRBJ1-1, with D unresolved. Germline lookup yields CDR1 SGHTA and CDR2 FQGNSA. The CDR3 has 12 amino acids. V was shortened by 1 base and J by 6 bases, with 6 bases between the two germline ends. The CDR3 DNA reads TGTGCCAGCAGCTTAGAGGTCGCTGAAGCTTTCTTT. The encoded protein is CASSLEVAEAFF.

V and J are TRBV20-1 and TRBJ1-5; D is ambiguous. Germline-derived CDR1 and CDR2 are DFQATT and SNEGSKA (reference sequence). V lost 0 bases and J 5 bases, leaving 8 bases between the germline ends. This CDR3 region has 13 residues. The CDR3 loop reads CSARDGIYQPQHF. In DNA form, the CDR3 reads TGCAGTGCTAGAGATGGGATCTATCAGCCCCAGCATTTT.

The V call is TRBV5-6, the J call TRBJ2-5; TRBD2 agrees at 10 bases. After removal of 6 bases from V and 11 bases from J, the junction contained 13 bases not matched to a gene. Looked up from germline, CDR1 is SGHDT and CDR2 is YYEEEE. This CDR3 comprises 14 residues. In DNA form, the CDR3 reads TGTGCCAGCATCAGATTAGCGGGGGGTAATGAGCAGTACTTC. Amino acids: CASIRLAGGNEQYF.

The chain recombines TRBV11-2 with TRBJ2-5, with D possibly matching TRBD2 (6 bases). CDR1 is SGHAT, CDR2 FQNNGV, per germline. The CDR3 runs 17 residues. The V end was cut by 5 bases, the J end by 11 bases, with 30 bases between. The CDR3 nucleotides read TGTGCCAGCAGCATCGCTCCGGGTAGCGGTCCCGCTAATGAGCAGTACTTC. It translates to CASSIAPGSGPANEQYF.

Worth noting for this clonotype: Sequence at one end of the junction differs from germline and may be a read error. The chain joins TRBV25-1 to TRBJ2-5; tentative D call: TRBD2 (6 bases). This CDR3 comprises 17 residues. CDR1 MGHDK and CDR2 SYGVNS come from the germline V gene. The CDR3 coding sequence is TGTGCCAGCAGTGTTCCCGGACTACACATCTACCAAGGGACCCAGTACTTC. Its protein product is CASSVPGLHIYQGTQYF.

V and J are TRBV14 and TRBJ2-2; TRBD2 matches at 14 bases. CDR3 length equals 21 residues. In germline, CDR1 is SGHDN, CDR2 FVKESK. V shed 0 bases and J 6 bases; nucleotides not matched to a gene: 15. The CDR3 nucleotides are TGTGCCAGCAGCCAAGATGAGTCCTCGGGACTAGCGGGAGCTTGGGCCGGGGAGCTGTTTTTT. This encodes CASSQDESSGLAGAWAGELFF.